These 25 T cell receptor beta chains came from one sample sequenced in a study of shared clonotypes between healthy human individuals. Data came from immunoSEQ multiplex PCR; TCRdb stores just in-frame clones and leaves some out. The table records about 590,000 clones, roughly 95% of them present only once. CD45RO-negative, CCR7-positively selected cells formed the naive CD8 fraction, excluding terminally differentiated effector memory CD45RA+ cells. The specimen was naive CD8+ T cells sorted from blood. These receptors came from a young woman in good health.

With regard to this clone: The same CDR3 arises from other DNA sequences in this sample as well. CDR3 coding DNA: TGTGCCAGCAGTCCCGGGACAGTTTACGAGCAGTACTTC. This gives the protein CASSPGTVYEQYF. The chain joins TRBV27 to TRBJ2-7, with TRBD1 identical over 7 bases. Germline assignment: CDR1 MNHEY and CDR2 SMNVEV (reference sequence). V dropped 5 bases and J dropped 4; count of bases not matched to a gene: 5. The CDR3 has 13 residues.

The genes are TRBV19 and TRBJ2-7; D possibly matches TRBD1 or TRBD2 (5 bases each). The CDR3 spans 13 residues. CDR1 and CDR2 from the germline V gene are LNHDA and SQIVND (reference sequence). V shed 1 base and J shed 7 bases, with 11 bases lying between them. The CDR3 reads CASSIGGDHEQYF. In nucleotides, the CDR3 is TGTGCCAGTAGTATAGGAGGGGATCATGAGCAGTACTTC.

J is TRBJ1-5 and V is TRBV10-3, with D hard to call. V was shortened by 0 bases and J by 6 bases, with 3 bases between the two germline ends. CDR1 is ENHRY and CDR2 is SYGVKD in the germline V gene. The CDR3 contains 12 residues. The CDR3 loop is CAISESGQPQHF. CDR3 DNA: TGTGCCATCAGTGAGTCAGGTCAGCCCCAGCATTTT.

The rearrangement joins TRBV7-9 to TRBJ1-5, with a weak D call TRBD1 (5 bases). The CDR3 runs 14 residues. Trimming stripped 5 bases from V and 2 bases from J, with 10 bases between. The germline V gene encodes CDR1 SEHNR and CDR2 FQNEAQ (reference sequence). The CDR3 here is CASSRLGGNQPQHF. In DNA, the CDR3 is TGTGCCAGCAGCAGGTTAGGGGGCAATCAGCCCCAGCATTTT. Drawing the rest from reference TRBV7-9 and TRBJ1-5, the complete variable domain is DTGVSQNPRHKITKRGQNVTFRCDPISEHNRLYWYRQTLGQGPEFLTYFQNEAQLEKSRLLSDRFSAERPKGSFSTLEIQRTEQGDSAMYLCASSRLGGNQPQHFGDGTRLSIL.

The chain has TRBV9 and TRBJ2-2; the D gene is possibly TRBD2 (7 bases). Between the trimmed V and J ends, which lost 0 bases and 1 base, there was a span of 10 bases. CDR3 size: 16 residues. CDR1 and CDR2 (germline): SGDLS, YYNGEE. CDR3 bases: TGTGCCAGCAGCGTAGACGGGGGGCAGAACACCGGGGAGCTGTTTTTT. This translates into CASSVDGGQNTGELFF. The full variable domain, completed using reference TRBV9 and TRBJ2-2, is DSGVTQTPKHLITATGQRVTLRCSPRSGDLSVYWYQQSLDQGLQFLIQYYNGEERAKGNILERFSAQQFPDLHSELNLSSLELGDSALYFCASSVDGGQNTGELFFGEGSRLTVL.

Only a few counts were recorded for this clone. CDR3 loop: CASSNSGHRAYGYTF. The CDR3, as DNA: TGTGCCAGTAGTAACTCTGGACACCGGGCCTATGGCTACACCTTC. The chain couples TRBV19 to TRBJ1-2; D is possibly TRBD1 (5 bases). Trimming shortened V by 4 bases and J by 4 bases, and 16 bases separated the two germline ends. The CDR3 runs to 15 residues. CDR1 is LNHDA and CDR2 is SQIVND in the germline V gene (reference sequence).

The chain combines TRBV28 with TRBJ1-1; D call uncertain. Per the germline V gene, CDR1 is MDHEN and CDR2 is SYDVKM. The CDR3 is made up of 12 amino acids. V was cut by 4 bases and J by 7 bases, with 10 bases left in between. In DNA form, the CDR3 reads TGTGCCAGCAGTTGGGAGCGGATTGAAGCTTTCTTT. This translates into CASSWERIEAFF.

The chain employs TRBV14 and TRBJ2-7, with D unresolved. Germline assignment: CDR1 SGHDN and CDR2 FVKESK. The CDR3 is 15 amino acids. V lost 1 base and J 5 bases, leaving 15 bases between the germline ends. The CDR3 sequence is CASSQVLGPYDEQYF. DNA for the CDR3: TGTGCCAGCAGCCAAGTATTAGGACCCTATGACGAGCAGTACTTC.

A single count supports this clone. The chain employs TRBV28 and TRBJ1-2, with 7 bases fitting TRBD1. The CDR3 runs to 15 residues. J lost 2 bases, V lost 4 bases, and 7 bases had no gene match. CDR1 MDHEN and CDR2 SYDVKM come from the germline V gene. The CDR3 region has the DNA TGTGCCAGCAGTTCCCCGTCAGGGGGAAACTATGGCTACACCTTC. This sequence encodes CASSSPSGGNYGYTF.

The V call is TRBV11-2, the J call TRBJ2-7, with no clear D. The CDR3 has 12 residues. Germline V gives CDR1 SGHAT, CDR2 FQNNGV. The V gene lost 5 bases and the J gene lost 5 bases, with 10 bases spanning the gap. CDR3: CASSPPRDEQYF. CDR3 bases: TGTGCCAGCAGCCCCCCCCGAGACGAGCAGTACTTC.

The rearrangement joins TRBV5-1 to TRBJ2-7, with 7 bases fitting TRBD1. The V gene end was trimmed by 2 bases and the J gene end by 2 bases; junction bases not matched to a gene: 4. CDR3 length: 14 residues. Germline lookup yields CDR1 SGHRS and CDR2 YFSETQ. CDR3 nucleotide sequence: TGCGCCAGCAGCTTCCGACAGGGCACCTACGAGCAGTACTTC. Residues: CASSFRQGTYEQYF.

CDR3 sequence (DNA): TGTGCCAGCAGCTCCTGGCAGGACGAGACCCAGTACTTC. This sequence encodes CASSSWQDETQYF. The rearrangement uses TRBV7-9 and TRBJ2-5; unclear D gene. Germline CDR1 reads SEHNR; CDR2 reads FQNEAQ (reference sequence). The CDR3 is 13 amino acids. V lost 4 bases, J lost 5 bases, and 11 bases lay in between.

CDR3 coding DNA: TGTGCCAGTAGTACGCAGGGAAACGAGCAGTACTTC. Its protein is CASSTQGNEQYF. This chain uses TRBV19 with TRBJ2-7, with D tentatively TRBD1 (5 bases). The CDR3 runs to 12 residues. V was cut by 4 bases and J by 5 bases, with 9 bases left in between. Germline CDR1 is LNHDA and CDR2 is SQIVND (reference sequence). The whole variable domain, remainder taken from reference TRBV19 and TRBJ2-7, is DGGITQSPKYLFRKEGQNVTLSCEQNLNHDAMYWYRQDPGQGLRLIYYSQIVNDFQKGDIAEGYSVSREKKESFPLTVTSAQKNPTAFYLCASSTQGNEQYFGPGTRLTVT.

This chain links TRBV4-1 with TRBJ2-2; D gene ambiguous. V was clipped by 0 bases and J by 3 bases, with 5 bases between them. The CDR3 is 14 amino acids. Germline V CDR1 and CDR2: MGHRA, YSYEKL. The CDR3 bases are TGCGCCAGCAGCCAAGACAGGTACACCGGGGAGCTGTTTTTT. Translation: CASSQDRYTGELFF.

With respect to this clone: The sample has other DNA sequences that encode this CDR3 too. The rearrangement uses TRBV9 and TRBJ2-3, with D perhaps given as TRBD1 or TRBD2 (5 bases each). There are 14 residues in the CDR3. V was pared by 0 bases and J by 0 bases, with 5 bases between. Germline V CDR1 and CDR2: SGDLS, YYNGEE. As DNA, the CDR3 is TGTGCCAGCAGCGTAGGGGGGAGCACAGATACGCAGTATTTT. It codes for CASSVGGSTDTQYF. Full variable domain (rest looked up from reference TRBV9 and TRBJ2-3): DSGVTQTPKHLITATGQRVTLRCSPRSGDLSVYWYQQSLDQGLQFLIQYYNGEERAKGNILERFSAQQFPDLHSELNLSSLELGDSALYFCASSVGGSTDTQYFGPGTRLTVL.

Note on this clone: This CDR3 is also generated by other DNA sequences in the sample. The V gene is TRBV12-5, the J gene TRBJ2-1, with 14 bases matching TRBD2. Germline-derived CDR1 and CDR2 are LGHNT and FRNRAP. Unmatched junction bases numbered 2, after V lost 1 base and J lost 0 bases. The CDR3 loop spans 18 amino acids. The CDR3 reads CASGLGLAGGSSYNEQFF. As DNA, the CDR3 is TGTGCTAGTGGTTTGGGACTAGCGGGGGGGAGCTCCTACAATGAGCAGTTCTTC.

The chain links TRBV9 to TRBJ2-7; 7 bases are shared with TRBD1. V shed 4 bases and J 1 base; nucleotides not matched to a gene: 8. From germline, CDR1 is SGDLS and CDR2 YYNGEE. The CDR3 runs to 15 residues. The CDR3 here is CASSPDRDRSYEQYF. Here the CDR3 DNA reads TGTGCCAGCAGCCCGGACCGGGACAGATCCTACGAGCAGTACTTC.

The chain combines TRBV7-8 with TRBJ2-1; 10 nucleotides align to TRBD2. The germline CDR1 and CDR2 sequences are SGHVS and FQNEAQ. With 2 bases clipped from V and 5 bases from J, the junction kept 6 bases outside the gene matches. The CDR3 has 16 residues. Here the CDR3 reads CASSLFGLAGDNEQFF. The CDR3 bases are TGTGCCAGCAGCTTATTCGGTCTAGCGGGGGACAATGAGCAGTTCTTC.

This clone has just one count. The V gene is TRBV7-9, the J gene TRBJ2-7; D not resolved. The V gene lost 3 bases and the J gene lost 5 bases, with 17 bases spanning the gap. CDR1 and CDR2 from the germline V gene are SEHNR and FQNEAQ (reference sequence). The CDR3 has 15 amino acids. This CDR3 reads CASSFNTPNFHEQYF. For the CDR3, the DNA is TGTGCCAGCAGCTTTAACACCCCAAATTTTCACGAGCAGTACTTC.

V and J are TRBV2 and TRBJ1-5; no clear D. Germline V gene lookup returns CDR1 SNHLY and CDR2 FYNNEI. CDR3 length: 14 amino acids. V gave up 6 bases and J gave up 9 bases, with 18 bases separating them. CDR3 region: CASSAKDRVGPQHF. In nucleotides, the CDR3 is TGTGCCAGCAGCGCTAAGGACCGGGTCGGGCCCCAGCATTTT.

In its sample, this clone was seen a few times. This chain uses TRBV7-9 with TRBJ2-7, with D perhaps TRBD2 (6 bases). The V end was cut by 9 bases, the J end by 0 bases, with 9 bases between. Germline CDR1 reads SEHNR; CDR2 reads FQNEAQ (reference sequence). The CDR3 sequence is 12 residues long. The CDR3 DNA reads TGTGCCAGTCTCGGGAGCTCCTACGAGCAGTACTTC. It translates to CASLGSSYEQYF.

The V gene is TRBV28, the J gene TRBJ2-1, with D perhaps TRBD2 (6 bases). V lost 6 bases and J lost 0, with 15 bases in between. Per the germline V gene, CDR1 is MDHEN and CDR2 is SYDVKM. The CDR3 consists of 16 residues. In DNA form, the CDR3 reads TGTGCCAGCAGCCCCATCCGGGGGAGCTCCTACAATGAGCAGTTCTTC. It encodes CASSPIRGSSYNEQFF.

CDR3 bases: TGCGCCAGCAGCCAAAAGGGACTAGCGGGGGGAACCGGGGAGCTGTTTTTT. It yields the protein CASSQKGLAGGTGELFF. V usage is TRBV4-1 and J usage is TRBJ2-2; 15 bases agree with TRBD2. The trim removed 2 bases at V and 5 bases at J, leaving 3 bases unmatched. Looked up from germline, CDR1 is MGHRA and CDR2 is YSYEKL. The CDR3 runs to 17 residues.

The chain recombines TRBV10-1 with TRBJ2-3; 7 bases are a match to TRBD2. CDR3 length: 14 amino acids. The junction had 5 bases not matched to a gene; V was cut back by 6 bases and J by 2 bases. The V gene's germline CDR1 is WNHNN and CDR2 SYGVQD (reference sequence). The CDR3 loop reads CASRLARSTDTQYF. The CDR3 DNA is TGCGCCAGCAGACTAGCGAGGTCCACAGATACGCAGTATTTT.

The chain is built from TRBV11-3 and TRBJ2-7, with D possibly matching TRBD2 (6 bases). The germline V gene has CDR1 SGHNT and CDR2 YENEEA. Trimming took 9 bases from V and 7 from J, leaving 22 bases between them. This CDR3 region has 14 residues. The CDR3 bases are TGTGCCAGAGGGGTAGCGGACTCCTTGGTGGAGCAGTACTTC. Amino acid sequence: CARGVADSLVEQYF.